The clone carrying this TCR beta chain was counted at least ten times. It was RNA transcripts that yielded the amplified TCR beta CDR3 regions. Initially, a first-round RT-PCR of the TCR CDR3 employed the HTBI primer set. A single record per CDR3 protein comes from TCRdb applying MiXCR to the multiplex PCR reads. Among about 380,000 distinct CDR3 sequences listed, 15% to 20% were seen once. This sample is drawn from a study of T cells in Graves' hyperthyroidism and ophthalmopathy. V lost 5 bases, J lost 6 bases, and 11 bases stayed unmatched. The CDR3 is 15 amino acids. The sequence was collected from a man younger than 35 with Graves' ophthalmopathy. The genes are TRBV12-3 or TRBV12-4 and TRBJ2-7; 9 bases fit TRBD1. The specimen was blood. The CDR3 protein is CASSRSGTGFTEQYF. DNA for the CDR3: TGTGCCAGCAGTAGATCTGGGACAGGGTTCACCGAGCAGTACTTC.